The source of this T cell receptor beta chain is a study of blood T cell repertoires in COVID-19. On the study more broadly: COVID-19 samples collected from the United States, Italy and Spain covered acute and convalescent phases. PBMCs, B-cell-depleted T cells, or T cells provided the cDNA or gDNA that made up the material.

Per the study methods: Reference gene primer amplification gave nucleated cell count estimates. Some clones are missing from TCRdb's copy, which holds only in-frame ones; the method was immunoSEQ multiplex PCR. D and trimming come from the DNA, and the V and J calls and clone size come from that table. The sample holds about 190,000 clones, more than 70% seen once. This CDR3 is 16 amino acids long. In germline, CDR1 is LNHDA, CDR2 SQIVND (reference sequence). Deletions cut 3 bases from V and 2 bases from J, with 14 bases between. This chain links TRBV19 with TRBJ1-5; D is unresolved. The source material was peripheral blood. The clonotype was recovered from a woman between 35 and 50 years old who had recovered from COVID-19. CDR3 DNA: TGTGCCAGTAGTATTGAGGCGGGATCAGGCAATCAGCCCCAGCATTTT. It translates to CASSIEAGSGNQPQHF. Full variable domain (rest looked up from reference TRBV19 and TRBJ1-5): DGGITQSPKYLFRKEGQNVTLSCEQNLNHDAMYWYRQDPGQGLRLIYYSQIVNDFQKGDIAEGYSVSREKKESFPLTVTSAQKNPTAFYLCASSIEAGSGNQPQHFGDGTRLSIL.